The 15 T cell receptor beta chains below were found in one sample sequenced in a study of blood T cells in healthy people across ages (dated by TCRdb to between 2015 and 2016). Library preparation used 5' RACE. The run used an Illumina HiSeq 2500. A second PCR of about 7 to 12 cycles was run with a J-beta primer mix and a sample-barcoded 5' primer. The raw public data were reprocessed by TCRdb itself: fastp quality trimming at Q25, MiXCR clonotype calling, in-frame beta chains only. When rows share a CDR3 protein, they turn into one entry using the most common DNA and genes. In this sample the table shows approximately 600,000 distinct CDR3 sequences, under 70% of which occur a single time. The top ten clones comprise around 37% of the sample. The sample taken for sequencing was blood. The source is a man aged 55 to 70 in good health.

The chain combines TRBV13 with TRBJ2-5, with a weak D call TRBD2 (5 bases). V was shortened by 1 base and J by 2 bases, with 14 bases between the two germline ends. From germline, CDR1 is PRHDT and CDR2 FYEKMQ (reference sequence). The CDR3 extends over 16 amino acids. DNA of the CDR3: TGTGCCAGCAGCTTAGCCTCCGGGGTGGGGCAAGAGACCCAGTACTTC. This gives the protein CASSLASGVGQETQYF.

This clonotype was observed a few times. The chain carries TRBV20-1 and TRBJ2-7, with TRBD2 identical over 7 bases. Germline loops: CDR1 DFQATT, CDR2 SNEGSKA (reference sequence). CDR3 length: 14 amino acids. J gave up 0 bases and V 0 bases, and 2 bases lay outside the gene matches. CDR3 in amino acids: CSAREGGSSYEQYF. CDR3 in DNA: TGCAGTGCTAGAGAGGGGGGGAGCTCCTACGAGCAGTACTTC.

V and J are TRBV10-3 and TRBJ2-7; 8 bases agree with TRBD1. Looked up from germline, CDR1 is ENHRY and CDR2 is SYGVKD. Losses at the gene ends were 5 bases for V and 3 bases for J; bases not matched to a gene: 15. The CDR3 is 17 residues long. CDR3 amino acids: CAISKGQAYGGVYEQYF. The CDR3 DNA is TGTGCCATCAGTAAGGGACAGGCTTATGGAGGGGTCTACGAGCAGTACTTC.

In this sample, this clonotype turned up a few times. The chain couples TRBV12-3 or TRBV12-4 to TRBJ2-5, with 10 bases fitting TRBD2. CDR3 length: 14 residues. V was pared by 4 bases and J by 4 bases, with 3 bases of the junction left unmatched. The CDR3: CASSWTSGPETQYF. The CDR3 nucleotides are TGTGCCAGCAGTTGGACTAGCGGCCCAGAGACCCAGTACTTC.

This clonotype has a handful of counts. The rearrangement links TRBV3-1 to TRBJ2-7, with TRBD1 matching over 7 bases. V was pared by 5 bases and J by 5 bases, with 3 bases of the junction left unmatched. The CDR3 is 12 amino acids. Per germline, CDR1 LGHDT and CDR2 YNNKEL (reference sequence). The DNA of the CDR3 is TGTGCCAGCAGCACAGGGGTCCACGAGCAGTACTTC. Translated, it gives CASSTGVHEQYF.

The chain joins TRBV5-6 to TRBJ2-3; no definite D call. Germline lookup yields CDR1 SGHDT and CDR2 YYEEEE. V lost 1 base and J 7 bases, leaving 13 bases between the germline ends. The CDR3 consists of 14 residues. The CDR3: CASSLKIQDHTQYF. CDR3 sequence (DNA): TGTGCCAGCAGCTTGAAGATTCAGGACCATACGCAGTATTTT.

This clonotype was observed a handful of times. This sequence joins TRBV28 and TRBJ2-7; D perhaps matches TRBD2 (6 bases). CDR3 length equals 13 residues. Trimming shortened V by 5 bases and J by 3 bases, and 11 bases separated the two germline ends. The germline CDR1 and CDR2 sequences are MDHEN and SYDVKM. CDR3 loop: CASSTSRSYEQYF. The CDR3 coding sequence is TGTGCCAGCAGTACTAGCAGAAGCTACGAGCAGTACTTC. The entire variable domain, with the rest obtained from reference TRBV28 and TRBJ2-7, is as follows: DVKVTQSSRYLVKRTGEKVFLECVQDMDHENMFWYRQDPGLGLRLIYFSYDVKMKEKGDIPEGYSVSREKKERFSLILESASTNQTSMYLCASSTSRSYEQYFGPGTRLTVT.

The chain uses TRBV21-1 and TRBJ2-7; no check of the table's D call, TRBD1, against the DNA was made. TRBV21-1 is a recognized pseudogene. There are 12 residues in the CDR3. CDR3 amino acids: CASSNKYRAQYF. Written as DNA, the CDR3 is TGTGCCAGCAGCAATAAATACAGGGCCCAGTACTTC.

The chain couples TRBV6-1 to TRBJ1-2; 7 bases agree with TRBD1. J lost 2 bases, V lost 3 bases, and 3 bases had no gene match. The CDR3 loop spans 14 amino acids. Germline loops: CDR1 MNHNS, CDR2 SASEGT. DNA of the CDR3: TGTGCCAGCAGTGAGCAGACAGGGAACTATGGCTACACCTTC. This gives the protein CASSEQTGNYGYTF.

The chain is built from TRBV4-2 and TRBJ1-4; no definite D call. This CDR3 is 18 amino acids long. Germline lookup yields CDR1 LGHNA and CDR2 YNFKEQ. V was cut by 0 bases and J by 4 bases, with 18 bases left in between. The CDR3 nucleotides are TGTGCCAGCAGCCAAGACTCGATCCGGGCCCTTCGTAATGAAAAACTGTTTTTT. It yields the protein CASSQDSIRALRNEKLFF.

Concerning this clonotype itself: The germline gene is not matched at one end of the junction; a read error may be the cause. The CDR3 here is CAGSDSGRGNTEAFF. CDR3 DNA sequence: TGTGCCGGCAGTGACTCCGGCAGGGGGAACACTGAAGCTTTCTTT. The chain recombines TRBV6-4 with TRBJ1-1; a possible D gene is TRBD1 (6 bases). Per germline, CDR1 MRHNA and CDR2 SNTAGT. The CDR3 covers 15 residues.

This clonotype has at least ten counts. The V and J genes are TRBV18 and TRBJ2-5, with D perhaps given as TRBD1 or TRBD2 (7 bases each). Per the germline V gene, CDR1 is KGHSH and CDR2 is LQKENI. V lost 3 bases and J 5 bases, leaving 16 bases between the germline ends. The CDR3 consists of 15 residues. The CDR3 DNA sequence: TGTGCCAGCTCACCCCAGGGGGGGGTTCTGGAGACCCAGTACTTC. The encoded protein is CASSPQGGVLETQYF.

The gene calls are TRBV6-5 and TRBJ2-7; D unclear. The germline V gene encodes CDR1 MNHEY and CDR2 SVGAGI. The length of the CDR3 is 14 residues. V was clipped by 0 bases and J by 3 bases, with 9 bases between them. The CDR3 bases are TGTGCCAGCAGTTACTCGGTGACGCACTACGAGCAGTACTTC. This encodes CASSYSVTHYEQYF.

In this sample, this clonotype turned up a few times. V usage is TRBV20-1 and J usage is TRBJ2-7; 13 positions match TRBD2. Germline V gene lookup returns CDR1 DFQATT and CDR2 SNEGSKA (reference sequence). V gave up 5 bases and J gave up 10 bases; unmatched junction bases: 11. The CDR3 extends over 14 amino acids. CDR3 DNA sequence: TGCAGTGCTGCCGGGACTAGCGGGGATTGGGGCCAGTACTTC. Protein sequence: CSAAGTSGDWGQYF.

The J gene is TRBJ1-1, the V gene TRBV3-1; a weak D match, TRBD1 (5 bases). Germline CDR1 reads LGHDT; CDR2 reads YNNKEL (reference sequence). The CDR3 totals 12 residues. V lost 4 bases and J lost 8, with 11 bases in between. The CDR3: CASSPGTQEAFF. The CDR3 DNA is TGTGCCAGCAGCCCTGGGACCCAGGAAGCTTTCTTT.